Sequencing of this T cell receptor (beta chain) was carried out in a study of blood T cell repertoires in COVID-19 (dated by TCRdb to the early 2020s). At the level of the whole study: Samples from collaborators originated in the United States, Italy and Spain and spanned both the acute and convalescent phases of COVID-19. The material from the prospective study consisted of cDNA or gDNA derived from T cells, B-cell-depleted T cells, or PBMCs. Deeply sampled blood TCRbeta repertoires from subjects exposed to, actively infected with, or recovered from COVID-19 were included in the dataset. The repertoires were released in a freely available public database intended as a resource for research on the immune response to SARS-CoV-2. The samples were drawn from two sources: the first 160 participants of the ongoing ImmuneRACE study, and 1,254 subjects contributed by 6 global collaborators. Nearly every sample came with metadata listing a de-identified subject ID, COVID-19 status, age in years and sex. HLA class I and class II types, where available, came from metadata supplied by the sample provider rather than from assay-based typing.

In the case of this clone: Which antigen it targets is not known. Per-base quality was not reported, and no clone a single base away is much larger than it.

TCRbeta CDR3 regions were amplified from genomic DNA by means of the immunoSEQ Assay, a bias-controlled multiplex PCR. The paper's data handling went like this. Within the assay, amplification of reference gene primers was used to estimate how many nucleated cells each sample contained. Sequence reads were collapsed and filtered to measure the absolute abundance of every unique TCRbeta CDR3 rearrangement. Productive Simpson clonality was computed per sample as the square root of Simpson's diversity index over productive rearrangements. TCRdb stores this immuneACCESS table with in-frame sequences only. Part of the clones is absent; in the studies checked, under half of the shortfall reflects unresolved V genes, and no reason is known for the rest. V, J and clone size are taken as reported in that table, and D and trimming were inferred from the DNA itself. This sample holds 350,000 or so clones; 70% to 90% were observed only once. The leading ten clones occupy roughly 10% of the sample.

One collaborating source in Seattle enrolled patients while the patients were actively infected and followed the patients over time throughout the course of disease. The collaborating institutions used their own protocols to collect whole blood in K2EDTA tubes. For TCRbeta analysis, collaborator samples were shipped as frozen whole blood, as isolated PBMCs, or as DNA extracted from either sample type. Results and caveats for the whole study, not just this receptor: The amount of clinical and demographic metadata varied by source and participant and was provided uncurated.

The clonotype comes from a woman in her thirties with COVID-19, enrolled during active disease. Material for sequencing was peripheral blood.

The bases are TGTGCCATCAGTGAGTCGAGTGGGCTGAGGAGCGGGAGAGGAGAGACCCAGTACTTC. This yields the protein CAISESSGLRSGRGETQYF. The chain is encoded by TRBV10-3 joined to TRBJ2-5, with TRBD2 matching 8 junction bases. The CDR3, cysteine through phenylalanine, is 19 amino acids long. Only CDR3 DNA remains: 57 bases, in frame from the first base. Looking up the germline V gene yields CDR1 ENHRY and CDR2 SYGVKD. The germline V and J ends show losses of 0 bases and 4 bases respectively, and no gene match explains 16 bases of the junction.